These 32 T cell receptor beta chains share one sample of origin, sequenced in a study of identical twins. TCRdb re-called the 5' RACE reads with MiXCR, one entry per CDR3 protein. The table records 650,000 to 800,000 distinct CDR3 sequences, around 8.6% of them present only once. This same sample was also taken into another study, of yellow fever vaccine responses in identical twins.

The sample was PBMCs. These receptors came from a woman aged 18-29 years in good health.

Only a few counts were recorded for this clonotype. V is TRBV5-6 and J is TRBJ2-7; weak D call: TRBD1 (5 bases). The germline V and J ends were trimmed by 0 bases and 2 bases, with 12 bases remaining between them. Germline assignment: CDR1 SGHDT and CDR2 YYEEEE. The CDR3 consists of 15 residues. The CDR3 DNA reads TGTGCCAGCAGCTTGGTTGGGGCGGCCCCCTACGAGCAGTACTTC. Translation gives CASSLVGAAPYEQYF.

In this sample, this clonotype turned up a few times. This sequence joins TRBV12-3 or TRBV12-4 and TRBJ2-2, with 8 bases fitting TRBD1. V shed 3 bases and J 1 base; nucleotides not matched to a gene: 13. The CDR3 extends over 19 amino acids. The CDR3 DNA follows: TGTGCCAGCAGTTTCGTATCAGGTTACGGGACAGGGAACACCGGGGAGCTGTTTTTT. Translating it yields CASSFVSGYGTGNTGELFF.

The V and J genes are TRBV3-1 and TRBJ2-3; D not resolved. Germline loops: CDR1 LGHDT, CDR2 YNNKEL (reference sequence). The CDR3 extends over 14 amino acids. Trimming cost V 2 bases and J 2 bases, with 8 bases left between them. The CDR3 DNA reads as TGTGCCAGCAGCCAAACACCGTACACAGATACGCAGTATTTT. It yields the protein CASSQTPYTDTQYF.

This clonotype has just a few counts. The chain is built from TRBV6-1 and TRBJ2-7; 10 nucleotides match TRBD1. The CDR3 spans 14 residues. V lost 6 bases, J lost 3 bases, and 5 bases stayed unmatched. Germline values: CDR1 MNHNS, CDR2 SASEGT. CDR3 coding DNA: TGTGCCAGCAGATGGGGACAGGGGTTCTACGAGCAGTACTTC. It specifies CASRWGQGFYEQYF.

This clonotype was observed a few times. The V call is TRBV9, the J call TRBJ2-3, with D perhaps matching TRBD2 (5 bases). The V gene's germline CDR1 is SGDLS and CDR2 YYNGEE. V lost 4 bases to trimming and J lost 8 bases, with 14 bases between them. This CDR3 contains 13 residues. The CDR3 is CASSPPREPTQYF. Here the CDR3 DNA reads TGTGCCAGCAGCCCACCCCGGGAACCTACGCAGTATTTT.

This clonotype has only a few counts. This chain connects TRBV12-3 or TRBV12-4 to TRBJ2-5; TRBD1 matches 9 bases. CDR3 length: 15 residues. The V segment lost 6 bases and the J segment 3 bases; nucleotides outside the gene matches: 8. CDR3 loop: CASRQDTGGKETQYF. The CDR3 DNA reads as TGTGCCAGCAGGCAAGATACAGGGGGCAAAGAGACCCAGTACTTC.

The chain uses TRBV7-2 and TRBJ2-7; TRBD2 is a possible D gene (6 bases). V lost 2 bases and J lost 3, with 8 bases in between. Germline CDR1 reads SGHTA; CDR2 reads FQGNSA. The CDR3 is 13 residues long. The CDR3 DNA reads TGTGCCAGCAGCTTAATGCGGGGCTACGAGCAGTACTTC. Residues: CASSLMRGYEQYF.

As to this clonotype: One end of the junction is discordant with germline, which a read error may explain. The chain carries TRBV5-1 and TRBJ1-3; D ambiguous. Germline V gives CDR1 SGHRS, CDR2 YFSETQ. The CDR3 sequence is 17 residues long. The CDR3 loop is CASSATGTGFSGNTIYF. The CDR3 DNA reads TGCGCCAGCAGCGCCACCGGTACGGGGTTCTCTGGAAACACTATATATTTT.

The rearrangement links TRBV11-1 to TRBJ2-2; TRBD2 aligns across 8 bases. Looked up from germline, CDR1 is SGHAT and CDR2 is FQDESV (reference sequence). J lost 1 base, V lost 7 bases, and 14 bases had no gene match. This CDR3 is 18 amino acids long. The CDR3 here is CASTPSRAGGLNTGELFF. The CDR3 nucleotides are TGTGCCAGCACCCCCTCGCGGGCGGGAGGACTGAACACCGGGGAGCTGTTTTTT.

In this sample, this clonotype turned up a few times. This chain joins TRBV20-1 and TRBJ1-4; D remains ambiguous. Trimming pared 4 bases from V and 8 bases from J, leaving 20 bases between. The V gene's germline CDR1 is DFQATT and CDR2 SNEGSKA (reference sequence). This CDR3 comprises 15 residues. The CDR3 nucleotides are TGCAGTGCTACCTCCCGGGTCCCGGCCGAGGAAAAACTGTTTTTT. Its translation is CSATSRVPAEEKLFF.

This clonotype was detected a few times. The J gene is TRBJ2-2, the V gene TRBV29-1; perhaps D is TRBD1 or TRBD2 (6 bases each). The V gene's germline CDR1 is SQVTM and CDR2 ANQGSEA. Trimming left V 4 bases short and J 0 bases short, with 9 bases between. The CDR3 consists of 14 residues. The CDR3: CSVGGASNTGELFF. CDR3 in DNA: TGCAGCGTTGGGGGGGCCTCGAACACCGGGGAGCTGTTTTTT.

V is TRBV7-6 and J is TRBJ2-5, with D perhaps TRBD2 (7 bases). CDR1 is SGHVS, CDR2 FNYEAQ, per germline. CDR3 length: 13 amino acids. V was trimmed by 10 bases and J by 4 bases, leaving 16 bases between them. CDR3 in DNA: TGTGCCACAAAACGGAGGGGGGGAGAGACCCAGTACTTC. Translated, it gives CATKRRGGETQYF.

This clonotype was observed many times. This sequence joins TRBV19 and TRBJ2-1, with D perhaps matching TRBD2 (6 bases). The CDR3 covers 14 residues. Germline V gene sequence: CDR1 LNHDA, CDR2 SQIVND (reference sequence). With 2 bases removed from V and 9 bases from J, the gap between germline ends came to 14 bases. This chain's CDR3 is CASSISRGTFEQFF. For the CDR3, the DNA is TGTGCCAGTAGTATATCCCGGGGGACTTTTGAGCAGTTCTTC.

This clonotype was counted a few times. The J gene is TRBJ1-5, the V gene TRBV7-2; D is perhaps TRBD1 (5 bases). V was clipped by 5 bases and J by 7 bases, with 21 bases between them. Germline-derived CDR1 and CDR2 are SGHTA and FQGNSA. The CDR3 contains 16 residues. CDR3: CASSLTGGRGFQPQHF. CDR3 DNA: TGTGCCAGCAGCCTTACGGGGGGTAGAGGGTTCCAGCCCCAGCATTTT.

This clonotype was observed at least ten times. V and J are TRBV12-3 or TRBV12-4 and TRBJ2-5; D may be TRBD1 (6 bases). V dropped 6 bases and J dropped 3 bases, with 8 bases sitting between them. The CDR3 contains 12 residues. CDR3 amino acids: CASRSGEETQYF. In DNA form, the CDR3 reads TGTGCCAGCAGATCAGGGGAAGAGACCCAGTACTTC.

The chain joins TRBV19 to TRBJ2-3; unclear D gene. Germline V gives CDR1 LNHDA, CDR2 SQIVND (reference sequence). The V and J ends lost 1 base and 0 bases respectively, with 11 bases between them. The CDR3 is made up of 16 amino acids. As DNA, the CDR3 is TGTGCCAGTAGTATAGTTTGGGATACAAGCACAGATACGCAGTATTTT. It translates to CASSIVWDTSTDTQYF. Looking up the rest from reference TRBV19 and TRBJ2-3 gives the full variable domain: DGGITQSPKYLFRKEGQNVTLSCEQNLNHDAMYWYRQDPGQGLRLIYYSQIVNDFQKGDIAEGYSVSREKKESFPLTVTSAQKNPTAFYLCASSIVWDTSTDTQYFGPGTRLTVL.

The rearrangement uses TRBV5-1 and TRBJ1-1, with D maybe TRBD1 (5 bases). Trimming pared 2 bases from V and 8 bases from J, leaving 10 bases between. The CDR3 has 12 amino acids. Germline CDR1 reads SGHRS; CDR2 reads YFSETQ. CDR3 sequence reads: CASSFTKGEAFF. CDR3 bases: TGCGCCAGCAGCTTTACAAAGGGGGAAGCTTTCTTT. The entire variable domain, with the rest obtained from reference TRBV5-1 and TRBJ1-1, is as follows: KAGVTQTPRYLIKTRGQQVTLSCSPISGHRSVSWYQQTPGQGLQFLFEYFSETQRNKGNFPGRFSGRQFSNSRSEMNVSTLELGDSALYLCASSFTKGEAFFGQGTRLTVV.

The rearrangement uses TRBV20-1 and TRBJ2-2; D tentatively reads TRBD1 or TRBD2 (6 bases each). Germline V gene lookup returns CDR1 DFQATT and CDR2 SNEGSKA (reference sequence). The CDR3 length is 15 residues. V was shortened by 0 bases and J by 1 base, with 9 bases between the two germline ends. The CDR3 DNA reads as TGCAGTGCTAGAGACGGGGGCGGGAACACCGGGGAGCTGTTTTTT. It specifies CSARDGGGNTGELFF.

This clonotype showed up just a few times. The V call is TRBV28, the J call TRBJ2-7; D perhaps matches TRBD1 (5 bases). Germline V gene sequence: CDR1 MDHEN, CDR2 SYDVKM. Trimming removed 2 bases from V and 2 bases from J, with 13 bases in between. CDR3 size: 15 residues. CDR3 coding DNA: TGTGCCAGCAGTTTACCGGGCGGCAGGGCCTACGAGCAGTACTTC. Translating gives CASSLPGGRAYEQYF.

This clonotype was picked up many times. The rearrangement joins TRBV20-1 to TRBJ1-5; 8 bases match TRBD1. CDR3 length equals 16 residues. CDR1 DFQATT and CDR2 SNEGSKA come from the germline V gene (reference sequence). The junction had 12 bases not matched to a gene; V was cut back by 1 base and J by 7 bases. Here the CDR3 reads CSARGGTDRGDQPQHF. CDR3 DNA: TGCAGTGCTAGAGGAGGGACAGACAGGGGTGACCAGCCCCAGCATTTT.

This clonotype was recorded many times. CDR3 bases: TGCGCCAGCAGTGAGTTTGGAATCCAAGAGACCCAGTACTTC. It yields the protein CASSEFGIQETQYF. The V gene is TRBV10-1, the J gene TRBJ2-5; no clear D. The CDR3 covers 14 residues. V lost 1 base to trimming and J lost 1 base, with 7 bases between them. In germline, CDR1 is WNHNN, CDR2 SYGVQD (reference sequence).

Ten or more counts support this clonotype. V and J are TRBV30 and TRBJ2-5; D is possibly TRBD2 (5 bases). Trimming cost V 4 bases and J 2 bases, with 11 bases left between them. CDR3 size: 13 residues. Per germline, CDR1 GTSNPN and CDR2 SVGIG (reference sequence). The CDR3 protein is CAWKVGGQETQYF. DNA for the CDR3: TGTGCCTGGAAAGTAGGAGGACAAGAGACCCAGTACTTC.

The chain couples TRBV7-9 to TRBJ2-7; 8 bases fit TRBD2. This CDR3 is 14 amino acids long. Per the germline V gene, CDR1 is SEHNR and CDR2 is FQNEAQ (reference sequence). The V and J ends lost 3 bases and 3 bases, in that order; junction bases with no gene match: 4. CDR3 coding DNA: TGTGCCAGCAGCTTTGTGGGACTAGGCTACGAGCAGTACTTC. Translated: CASSFVGLGYEQYF.

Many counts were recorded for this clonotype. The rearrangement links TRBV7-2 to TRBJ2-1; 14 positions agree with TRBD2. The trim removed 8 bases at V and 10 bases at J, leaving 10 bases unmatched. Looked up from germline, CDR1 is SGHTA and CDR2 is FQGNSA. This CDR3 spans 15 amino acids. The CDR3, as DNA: TGTGCCAGCGGCAGACTAGCGGGAGGGCCGGGAGAGCAGTTCTTC. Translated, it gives CASGRLAGGPGEQFF.

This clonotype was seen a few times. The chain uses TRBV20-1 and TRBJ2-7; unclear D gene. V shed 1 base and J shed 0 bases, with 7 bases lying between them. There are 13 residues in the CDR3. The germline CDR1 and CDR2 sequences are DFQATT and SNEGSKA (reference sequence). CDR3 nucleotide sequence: TGCAGTGCTAGAGGTGACAACTCCTACGAGCAGTACTTC. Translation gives CSARGDNSYEQYF.

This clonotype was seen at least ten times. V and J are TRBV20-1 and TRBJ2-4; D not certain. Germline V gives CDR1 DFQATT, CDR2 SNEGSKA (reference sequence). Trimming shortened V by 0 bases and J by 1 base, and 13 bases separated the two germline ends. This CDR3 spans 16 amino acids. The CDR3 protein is CSARDLGIEAKNIQYF. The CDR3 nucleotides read TGCAGTGCTAGAGATCTGGGGATCGAGGCCAAAAACATTCAGTACTTC.

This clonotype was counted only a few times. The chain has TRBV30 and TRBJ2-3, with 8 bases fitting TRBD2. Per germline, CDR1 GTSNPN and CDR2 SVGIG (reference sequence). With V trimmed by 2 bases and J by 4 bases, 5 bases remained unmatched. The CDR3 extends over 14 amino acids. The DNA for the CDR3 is TGTGCCTGGAGTAGCGGGGGATGGGCAGATACGCAGTATTTT. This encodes CAWSSGGWADTQYF.

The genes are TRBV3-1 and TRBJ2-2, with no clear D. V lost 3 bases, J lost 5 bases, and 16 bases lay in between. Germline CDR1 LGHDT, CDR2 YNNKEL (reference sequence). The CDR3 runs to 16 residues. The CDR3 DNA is TGTGCCAGCAGCCAGACCGAGTGGTATTCGACCGGGGAGCTGTTTTTT. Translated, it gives CASSQTEWYSTGELFF. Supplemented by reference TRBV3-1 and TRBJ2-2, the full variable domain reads DTAVSQTPKYLVTQMGNDKSIKCEQNLGHDTMYWYKQDSKKFLKIMFSYNNKELIINETVPNRFSPKSPDKAHLNLHINSLELGDSAVYFCASSQTEWYSTGELFFGEGSRLTVL.

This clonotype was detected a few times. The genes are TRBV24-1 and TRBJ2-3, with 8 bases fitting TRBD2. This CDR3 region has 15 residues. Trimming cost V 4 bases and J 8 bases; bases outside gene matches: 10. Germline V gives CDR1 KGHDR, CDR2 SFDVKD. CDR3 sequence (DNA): TGTGCCACCAGTGACTTCACTTCGAGCGGGGGTACGCAGTATTTT. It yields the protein CATSDFTSSGGTQYF.

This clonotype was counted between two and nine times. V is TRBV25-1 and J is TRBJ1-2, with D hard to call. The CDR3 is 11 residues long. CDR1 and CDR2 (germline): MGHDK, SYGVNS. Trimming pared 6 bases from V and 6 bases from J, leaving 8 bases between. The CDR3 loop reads CASSEGDGYTF. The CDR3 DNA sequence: TGTGCCAGCAGCGAGGGAGATGGCTACACCTTC.

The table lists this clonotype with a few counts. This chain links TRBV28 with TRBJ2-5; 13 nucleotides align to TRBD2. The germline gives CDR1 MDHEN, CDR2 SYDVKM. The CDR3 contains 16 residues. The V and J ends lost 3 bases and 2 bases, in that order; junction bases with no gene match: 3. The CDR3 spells CASSFTSGRGQETQYF. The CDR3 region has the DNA TGTGCCAGCAGTTTCACTAGCGGGAGGGGGCAAGAGACCCAGTACTTC.

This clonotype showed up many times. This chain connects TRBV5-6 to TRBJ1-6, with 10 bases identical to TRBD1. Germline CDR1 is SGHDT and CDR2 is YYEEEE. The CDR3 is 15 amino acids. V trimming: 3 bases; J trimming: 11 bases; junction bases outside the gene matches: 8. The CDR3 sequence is CASSSSGTGATPLHF. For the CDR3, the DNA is TGTGCCAGCAGCTCATCCGGGACAGGGGCTACACCCCTCCACTTT.